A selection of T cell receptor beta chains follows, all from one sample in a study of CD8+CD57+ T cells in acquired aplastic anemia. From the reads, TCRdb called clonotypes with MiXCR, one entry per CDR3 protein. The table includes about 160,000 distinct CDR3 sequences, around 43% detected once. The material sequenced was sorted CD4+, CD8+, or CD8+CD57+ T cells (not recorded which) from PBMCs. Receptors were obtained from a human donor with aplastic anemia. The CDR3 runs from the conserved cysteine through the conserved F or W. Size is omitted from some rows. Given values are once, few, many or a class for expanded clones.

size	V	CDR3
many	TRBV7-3	CASSQGLNSPLHF
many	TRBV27	CASSLETPSTDTQYF
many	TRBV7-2	CASSLNGRGADTQYF
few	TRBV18	CASSPLYGRTGGNEQFF
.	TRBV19	CASQEGANTEAFF
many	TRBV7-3	CASSFGGLETQYF
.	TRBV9	CASSKLGEQFF
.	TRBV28	CASSPWVGQAYEQYF
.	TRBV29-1	CSVGVGGDKSYEQYF
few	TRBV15	CATSRDRGREQYF
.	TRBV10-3	CASSLPLAGGPRETQYF
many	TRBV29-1	CSVAQGLNTEAFF
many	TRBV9	CASSVEGHPNTEAFF
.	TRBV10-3	CAISDLGGGGTYEQYF
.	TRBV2	CASSWRGTITGELFF
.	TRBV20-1	CSARGLNEQFF
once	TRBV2	CASYGTGLNYGYTF
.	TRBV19	CASSNRVMQPQHF
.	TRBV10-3	CAISELHTDTQYF
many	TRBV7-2	CASSMGLAGDGYF
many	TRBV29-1	CSDLRDRSYEQYF
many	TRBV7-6	CASSWGRETQYF
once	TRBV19	CASSIGGSFYGYTF
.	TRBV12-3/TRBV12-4	CASSIQGANTEAFF
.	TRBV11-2	CASSLEALAGGLRDTQYF
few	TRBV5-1	CASSLESGFNHNEQFF
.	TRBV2	CASREAGDTQYF
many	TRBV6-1	CASSGRPGETQYF
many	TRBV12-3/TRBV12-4	CAASRDNYGYTF
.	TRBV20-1	CSAIPGLAQPQHF
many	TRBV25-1	CASSENDDNEQFF
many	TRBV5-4	CATRLSRTGEAFF
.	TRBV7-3	CASSPGGDQPQHF
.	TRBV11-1	CASSSSLGGRSGELFF
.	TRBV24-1	CATSDGQANEQFF
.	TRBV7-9	CASSLGQGADSPLHF
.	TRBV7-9	CASSLSAEGYEQYF
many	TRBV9	CASSVGPSEGSNEQFF
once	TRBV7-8	CASSLVTTNEKLFF
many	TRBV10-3	CAIRQLGDSNSPLHF
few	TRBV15	CATSRGPDSHNSPLHF
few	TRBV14	CASSLLLRSGQLKLANYGYTF
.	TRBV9	CAGSVEGGRAPDTQYF
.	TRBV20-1	CSARPQGNTGELFF
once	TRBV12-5	CASGSVPGQDTYEQYF
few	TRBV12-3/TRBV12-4	CASRGQALGGYTF
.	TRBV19	CASSATGKSSYEQYF
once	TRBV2	CASRIQGSKETQYF
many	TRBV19	CASSIGLALPGELFF
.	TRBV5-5	CASSLVQGFTYEQYF
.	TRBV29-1	CSVVLTGSYEQYF
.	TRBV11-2	CASRRTGQSQGNLPLHF
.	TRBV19	CASSASWQGDYGYTF
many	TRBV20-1	CSAFSLAVNEQFF
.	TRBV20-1	CSASINYGYTF
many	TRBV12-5	CASGLVLAGGGETQYF
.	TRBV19	CASSTGTSGSYGELFF
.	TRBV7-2	CASSLGGKYEQYF
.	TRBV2	CASSEGGFNQPQHF
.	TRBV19	CASRSVTSGDTQYF